This T cell receptor (beta chain) comes out of a study of T-cell reconstitution after alpha-beta-depleted transplantation in children. Points from the study as a whole: T-cell numbers and diversity, one year after transplant, stemmed largely from T cells that were newly produced. Some patients showed high day-60 TCRbeta diversity, which derived from surviving recipient T cells and thymic progenitors. Several hundred expanded graft clones reportedly gave rise to the alpha-beta T cells present about two months after transplant.

Unique molecular identifiers tagged the TCRbeta library. TCRdb itself ran the PCR reads through MiXCR, one entry per CDR3 protein. Here the sample spans about 18,000 distinct CDR3 sequences, around 5% being singletons. V was clipped by 6 bases and J by 3 bases; unmatched bases: 6. The CDR3 runs 15 residues. Per the germline V gene, CDR1 is MNHEY and CDR2 is SVGAGI. The sample holds many counts of this clonotype. The antigen is not known. This clonotype was sampled from a boy younger than 18 with acute lymphoblastic leukemia, due to receive a stem cell transplant. The chain recombines TRBV6-5 with TRBJ1-3; 9 nucleotides align to TRBD1. Sample: PBMCs, taken before TCRalphabeta/CD19-depleted stem cell transplant. In nucleotides, the CDR3 is TGTGCCAGCAGCTATGACAGGGGGTATGGAAACACCATATATTTT. Translated, it gives CASSYDRGYGNTIYF.